A selection of T cell receptor beta chains follows, all from one sample in a study of identical twins. TCRdb itself ran the 5' RACE reads through MiXCR, one entry per CDR3 protein. The data contain around 1.7 million distinct CDR3 sequences, about 31% of them seen just once; the ten biggest clones take up around 0.3%. Sequenced material: cord blood. The receptors come from a newborn girl in good health. The conserved cysteine and the conserved F or W are not part of the CDR3 here. Size tells how often a clone was seen (once, few, many) or the class of an expanded clone, and some rows leave it out.

V	length	size	J	CDR3
TRBV11-2	16	.	TRBJ2-5	ASSLEAQGLAPEETQY
TRBV28	13	few	TRBJ2-7	ASSTLNRGRSEQY
TRBV5-1	14	few	TRBJ1-4	ASSLRLTGTAEKLF
TRBV20-1	12	.	TRBJ1-2	STRGQGKNYGYT
TRBV7-8	12	.	TRBJ2-7	ASSLILADNEQY
TRBV27	16	.	TRBJ1-6	ASSLRGLRVDSFNFLH
TRBV2	10	.	TRBJ2-3	GGRGDTDTQY
TRBV20-1	12	.	.	SARVLAGYNEQY
TRBV2	12	few	TRBJ1-1	ASRRDRGWTEAF
TRBV6-4	14	.	TRBJ1-2	ASSDCDETANYGYT
TRBV20-1	13	.	TRBJ1-5	SVVGGAQSNQPQH
TRBV4-2	14	few	TRBJ1-5	ASSQEAQGRNQPQH
TRBV29-1	9	.	TRBJ1-1	SVSRDTEAF
TRBV5-1	13	.	TRBJ1-5	ASSLTPGQGQPQH
TRBV20-1	13	.	TRBJ2-5	SARVGGLAYNEQY
TRBV3-1	13	few	TRBJ2-5	ASSQSTGHQETQY
TRBV5-1	15	.	TRBJ2-7	ASSLAIGTGSPYEQY
TRBV2	15	.	TRBJ2-3	ASSVAAAIASADTQY
TRBV28	13	.	TRBJ1-4	ASSPRRRWNEKLF
TRBV4-2	16	.	TRBJ2-5	ASSQEGTSGRLYNEQY
TRBV5-1	14	.	TRBJ2-3	ASSLIVGGASDTQY
TRBV4-2	15	.	TRBJ1-6	ASSQGGPLAYNSPLH
TRBV20-1	11	few	TRBJ2-1	SARELAINEQF
TRBV5-1	16	.	TRBJ2-1	ASSSAGAIKSSYNEQF
TRBV7-9	11	few	TRBJ2-1	ASSKQGWNEQF
TRBV12-3/TRBV12-4	13	many	TRBJ2-7	ASSQLAGGAYEQY
TRBV5-5	10	.	TRBJ2-1	ASSFTETEQF
TRBV2	13	few	TRBJ1-4	ASSAKLNRGEKLF
TRBV6-6	14	.	TRBJ2-7	ASSYPGGGGSYEQY
TRBV6-5	11	.	TRBJ1-5	ASSYSRVQPQH
TRBV7-6	12	.	TRBJ2-7	ASSLAQSGYEQY
TRBV10-3	16	.	TRBJ2-7	AISELGTSGGPSHEQY
TRBV5-6	10	.	TRBJ1-1	ASSGGTPEAF
TRBV24-1	14	.	TRBJ1-5	ATSDLQVGGDQPQH
TRBV18	12	.	TRBJ2-3	ASSPPDHTDTQY
TRBV24-1	15	.	TRBJ1-5	ATSESAGGISNQPQH
TRBV9	14	few	TRBJ2-6	ASSVGSSSGANVLT
TRBV6-2/TRBV6-3	13	once	.	ASSRPGLGRYEQY
TRBV3-1	15	once	TRBJ1-3	ASSQGGQGVSGNTIY
TRBV7-2	11	few	TRBJ1-1	ASSLRGLSEAF
TRBV2	14	few	TRBJ1-2	ASSSLWGLNTYGYT
TRBV25-1	15	.	TRBJ2-5	ASRGSSGVTSQETQY
TRBV4-1	15	.	TRBJ2-7	ASSQVPTGRAYYEQY
TRBV12-3/TRBV12-4	12	.	TRBJ2-7	ASSPPAGASEQY
TRBV28	11	.	TRBJ1-1	ASRRRQGTEAF
TRBV11-2	17	.	TRBJ2-7	ASSSKTGGILIRTYEQY
TRBV5-1	14	many	TRBJ2-1	ASSLVGLAYYNEQF
TRBV7-2	10	few	TRBJ2-3	AIGLAWDTQY
TRBV9	13	few	TRBJ2-7	ASSAGLADIYEQY
TRBV4-2	12	few	TRBJ2-5	ASSQKWEYNEQY
TRBV28	12	.	TRBJ2-1	ASTGTPSYNEQF
TRBV9	13	.	TRBJ1-6	ASSVGGTPNSPLH
TRBV7-8	9	.	TRBJ2-7	ASGISPEQY
TRBV4-1	17	.	TRBJ2-3	ASSQATSGGPPRTDTQY
TRBV27	10	.	TRBJ1-2	ASSKQGIGYT
TRBV20-1	11	few	TRBJ2-3	SARDVGPDTQY
TRBV6-6	13	.	TRBJ2-1	ASSYWGTTYNEQF